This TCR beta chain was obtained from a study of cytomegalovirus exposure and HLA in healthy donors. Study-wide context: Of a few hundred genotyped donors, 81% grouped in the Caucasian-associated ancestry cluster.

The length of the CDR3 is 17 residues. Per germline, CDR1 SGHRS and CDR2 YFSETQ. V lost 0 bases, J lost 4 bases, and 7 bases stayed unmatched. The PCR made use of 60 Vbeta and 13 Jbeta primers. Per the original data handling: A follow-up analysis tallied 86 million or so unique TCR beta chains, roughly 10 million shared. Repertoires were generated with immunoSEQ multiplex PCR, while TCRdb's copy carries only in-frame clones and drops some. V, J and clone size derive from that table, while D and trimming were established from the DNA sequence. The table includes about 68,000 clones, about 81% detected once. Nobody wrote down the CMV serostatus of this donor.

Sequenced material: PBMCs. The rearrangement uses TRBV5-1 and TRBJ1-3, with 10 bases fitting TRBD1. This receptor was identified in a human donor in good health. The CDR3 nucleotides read TGCGCCAGCAGCTTGGCCGGGACAGGGGCTCTAGGAAACACCATATATTTT. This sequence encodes CASSLAGTGALGNTIYF. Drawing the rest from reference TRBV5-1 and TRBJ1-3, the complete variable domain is KAGVTQTPRYLIKTRGQQVTLSCSPISGHRSVSWYQQTPGQGLQFLFEYFSETQRNKGNFPGRFSGRQFSNSRSEMNVSTLELGDSALYLCASSLAGTGALGNTIYFGEGSWLTVV.